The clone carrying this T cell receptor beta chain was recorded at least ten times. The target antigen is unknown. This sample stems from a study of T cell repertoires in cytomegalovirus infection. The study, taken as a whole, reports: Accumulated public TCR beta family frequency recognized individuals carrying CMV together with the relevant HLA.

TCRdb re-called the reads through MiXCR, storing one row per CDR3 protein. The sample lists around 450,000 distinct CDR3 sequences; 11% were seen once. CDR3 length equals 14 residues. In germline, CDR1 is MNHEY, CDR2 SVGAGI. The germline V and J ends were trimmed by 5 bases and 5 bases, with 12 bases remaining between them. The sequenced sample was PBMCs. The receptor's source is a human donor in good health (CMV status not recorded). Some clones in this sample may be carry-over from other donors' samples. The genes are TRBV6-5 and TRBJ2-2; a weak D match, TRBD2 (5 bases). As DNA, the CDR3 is TGTGCCAGCAGTACGCGGGTCCCAACCGGGGAGCTGTTTTTT. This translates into CASSTRVPTGELFF.